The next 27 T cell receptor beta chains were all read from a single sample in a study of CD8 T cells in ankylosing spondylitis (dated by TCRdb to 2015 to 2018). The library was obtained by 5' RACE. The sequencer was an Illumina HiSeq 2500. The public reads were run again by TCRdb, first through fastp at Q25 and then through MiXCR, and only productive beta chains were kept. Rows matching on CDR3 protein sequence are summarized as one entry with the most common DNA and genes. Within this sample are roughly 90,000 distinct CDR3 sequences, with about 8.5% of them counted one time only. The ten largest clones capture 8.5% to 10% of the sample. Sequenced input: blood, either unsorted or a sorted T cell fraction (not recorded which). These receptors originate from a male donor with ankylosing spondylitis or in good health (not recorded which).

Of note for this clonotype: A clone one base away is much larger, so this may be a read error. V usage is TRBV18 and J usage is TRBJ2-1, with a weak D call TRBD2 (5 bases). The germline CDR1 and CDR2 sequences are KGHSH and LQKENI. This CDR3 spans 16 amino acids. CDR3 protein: CVSSLPERVRTNEQFF. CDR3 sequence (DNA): TGTGTCAGCTCACTACCGGAGAGGGTTCGAACAAATGAGCAGTTCTTC.

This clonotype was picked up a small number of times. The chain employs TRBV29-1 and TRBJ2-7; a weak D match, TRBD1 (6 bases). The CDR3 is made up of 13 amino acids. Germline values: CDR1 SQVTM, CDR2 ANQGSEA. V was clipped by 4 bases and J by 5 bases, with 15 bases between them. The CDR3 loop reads CSVVQQGANEQYF. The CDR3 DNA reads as TGCAGCGTTGTTCAACAGGGAGCCAACGAGCAGTACTTC.

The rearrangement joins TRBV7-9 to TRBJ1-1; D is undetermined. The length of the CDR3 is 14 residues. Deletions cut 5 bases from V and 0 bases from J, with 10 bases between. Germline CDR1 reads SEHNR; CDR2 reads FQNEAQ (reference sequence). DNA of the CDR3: TGTGCCAGCAGCGTTCAGATGATGAACACTGAAGCTTTCTTT. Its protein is CASSVQMMNTEAFF.

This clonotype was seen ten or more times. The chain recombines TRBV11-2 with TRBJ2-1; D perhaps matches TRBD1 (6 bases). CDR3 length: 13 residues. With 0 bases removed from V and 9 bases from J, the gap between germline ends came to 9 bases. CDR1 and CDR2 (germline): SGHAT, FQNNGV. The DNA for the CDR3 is TGTGCCAGCAGCTTAGATCTGGGGGCTGAGCAGTTCTTC. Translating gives CASSLDLGAEQFF.

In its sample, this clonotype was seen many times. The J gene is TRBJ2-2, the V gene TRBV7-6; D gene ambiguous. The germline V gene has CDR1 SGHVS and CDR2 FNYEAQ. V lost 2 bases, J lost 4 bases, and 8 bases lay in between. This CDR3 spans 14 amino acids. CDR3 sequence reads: CASSLLGSTGELFF. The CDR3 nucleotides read TGTGCCAGCAGCTTATTAGGGTCCACCGGGGAGCTGTTTTTT.

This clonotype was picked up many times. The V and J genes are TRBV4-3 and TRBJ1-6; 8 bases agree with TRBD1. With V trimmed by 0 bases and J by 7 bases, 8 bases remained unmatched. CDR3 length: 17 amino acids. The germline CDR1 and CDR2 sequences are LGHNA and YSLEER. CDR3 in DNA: TGCGCCAGCAGCCAAGAGACCGACAGGGGATGGAATTCACCCCTCCACTTT. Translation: CASSQETDRGWNSPLHF.

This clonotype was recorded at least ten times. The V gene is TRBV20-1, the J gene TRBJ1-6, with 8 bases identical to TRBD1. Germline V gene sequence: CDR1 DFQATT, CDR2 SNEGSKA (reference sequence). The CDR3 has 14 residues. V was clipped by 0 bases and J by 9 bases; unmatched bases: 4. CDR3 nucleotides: TGCAGTGCTAGAGAGGCCAGGGGGCGTTCACCCCTCCACTTT. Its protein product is CSAREARGRSPLHF.

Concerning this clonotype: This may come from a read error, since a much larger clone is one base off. CDR3 nucleotides: TGCAGCGTTGCGAAAGGGGGAGAATCCGTATATGGCTACACCTTC. Amino acids: CSVAKGGESVYGYTF. The chain carries TRBV29-1 and TRBJ1-2, with D possibly matching TRBD1 (6 bases). The CDR3 is 15 amino acids. Germline CDR1 and CDR2: SQVTM and ANQGSEA. V was shortened by 4 bases and J by 5 bases, with 20 bases between the two germline ends.

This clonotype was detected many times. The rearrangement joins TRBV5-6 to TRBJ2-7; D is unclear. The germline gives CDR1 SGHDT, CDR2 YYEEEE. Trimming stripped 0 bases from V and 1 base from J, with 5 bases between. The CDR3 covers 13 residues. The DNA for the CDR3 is TGTGCCAGCAGCTTGGGCAGTTCCTACGAGCAGTACTTC. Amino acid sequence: CASSLGSSYEQYF.

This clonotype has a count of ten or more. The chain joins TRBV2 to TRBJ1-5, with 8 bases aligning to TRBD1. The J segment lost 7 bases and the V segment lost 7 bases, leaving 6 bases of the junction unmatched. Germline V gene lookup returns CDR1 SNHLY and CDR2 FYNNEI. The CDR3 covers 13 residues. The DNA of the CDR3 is TGTGCCAGCACCAAGGGACAGGACCAGCCCCAGCATTTT. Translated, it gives CASTKGQDQPQHF.

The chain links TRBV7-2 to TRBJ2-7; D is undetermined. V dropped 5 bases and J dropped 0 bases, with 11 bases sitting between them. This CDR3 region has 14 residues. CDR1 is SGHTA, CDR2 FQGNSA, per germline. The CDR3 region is CASSPLQVSYEQYF. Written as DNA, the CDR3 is TGTGCCAGCAGCCCCCTCCAGGTCTCCTACGAGCAGTACTTC.

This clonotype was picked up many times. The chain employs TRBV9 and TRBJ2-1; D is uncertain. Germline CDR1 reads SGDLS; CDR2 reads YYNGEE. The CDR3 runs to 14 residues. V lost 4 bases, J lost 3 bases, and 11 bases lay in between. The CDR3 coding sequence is TGTGCCAGCAGCCCAGACGTCTTCTACAATGAGCAGTTCTTC. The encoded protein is CASSPDVFYNEQFF.

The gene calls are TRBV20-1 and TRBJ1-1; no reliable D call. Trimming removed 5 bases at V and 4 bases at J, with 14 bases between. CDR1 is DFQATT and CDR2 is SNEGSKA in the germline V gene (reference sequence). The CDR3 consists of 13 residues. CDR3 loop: CSADKTDGTEAFF. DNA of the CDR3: TGCAGTGCTGATAAGACTGATGGCACTGAAGCTTTCTTT.

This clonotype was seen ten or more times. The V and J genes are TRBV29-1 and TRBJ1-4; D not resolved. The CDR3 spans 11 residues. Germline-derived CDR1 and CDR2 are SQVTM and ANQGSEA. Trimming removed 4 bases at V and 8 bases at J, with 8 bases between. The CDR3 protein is CSVGEYEKLFF. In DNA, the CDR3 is TGCAGCGTTGGGGAATACGAAAAACTGTTTTTT.

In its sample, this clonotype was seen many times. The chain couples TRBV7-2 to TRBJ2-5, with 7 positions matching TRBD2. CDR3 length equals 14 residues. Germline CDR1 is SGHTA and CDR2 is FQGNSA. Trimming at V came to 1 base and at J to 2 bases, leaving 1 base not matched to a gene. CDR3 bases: TGTGCCAGCAGCTTAGGGCGGGGGCAAGAGACCCAGTACTTC. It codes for CASSLGRGQETQYF.

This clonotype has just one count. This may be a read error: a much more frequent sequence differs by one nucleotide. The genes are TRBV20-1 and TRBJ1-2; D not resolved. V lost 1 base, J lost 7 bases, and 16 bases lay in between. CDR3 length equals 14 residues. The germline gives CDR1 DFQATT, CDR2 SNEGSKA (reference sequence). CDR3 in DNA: TGCAGTGCTAGAGGCGATCGGTCTAGCTCTGGCTACACCTTC. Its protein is CSARGDRSSSGYTF.

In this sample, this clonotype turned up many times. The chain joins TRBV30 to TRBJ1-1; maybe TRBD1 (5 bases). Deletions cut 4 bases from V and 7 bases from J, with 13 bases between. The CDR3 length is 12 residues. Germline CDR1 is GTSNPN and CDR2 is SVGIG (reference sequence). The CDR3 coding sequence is TGTGCCTGGACCCCCGCAGGGTTTGAAGCTTTCTTT. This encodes CAWTPAGFEAFF.

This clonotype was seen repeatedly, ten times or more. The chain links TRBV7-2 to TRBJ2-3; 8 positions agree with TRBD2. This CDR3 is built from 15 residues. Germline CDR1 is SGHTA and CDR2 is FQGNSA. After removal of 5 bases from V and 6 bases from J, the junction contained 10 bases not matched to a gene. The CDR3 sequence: CASSSSGAPWDTQYF. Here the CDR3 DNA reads TGTGCCAGCAGCAGTAGCGGGGCTCCATGGGATACGCAGTATTTT.

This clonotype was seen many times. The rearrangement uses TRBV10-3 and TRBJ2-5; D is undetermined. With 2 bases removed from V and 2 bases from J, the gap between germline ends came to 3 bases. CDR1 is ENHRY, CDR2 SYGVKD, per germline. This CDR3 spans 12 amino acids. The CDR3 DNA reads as TGTGCCATCAGTGAGGTACAAGAGACCCAGTACTTC. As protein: CAISEVQETQYF.

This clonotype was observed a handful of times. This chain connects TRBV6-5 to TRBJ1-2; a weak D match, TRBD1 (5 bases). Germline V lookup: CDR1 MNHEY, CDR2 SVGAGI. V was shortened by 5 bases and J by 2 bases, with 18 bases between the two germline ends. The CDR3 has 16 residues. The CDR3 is CASSESGTPLNYGYTF. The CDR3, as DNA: TGTGCCAGCAGTGAATCCGGGACCCCATTAAACTATGGCTACACCTTC.

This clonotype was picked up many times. DNA of the CDR3: TGTGCCAGCAGCGTGAGCGGGGACTACAATGAGCAGTTCTTC. Protein: CASSVSGDYNEQFF. The chain couples TRBV9 to TRBJ2-1; TRBD2 matches at 7 bases. The germline V gene has CDR1 SGDLS and CDR2 YYNGEE. With V trimmed by 2 bases and J by 3 bases, 2 bases remained unmatched. The CDR3 contains 14 residues. The variable domain in full, with the rest retrieved from reference TRBV9 and TRBJ2-1, is DSGVTQTPKHLITATGQRVTLRCSPRSGDLSVYWYQQSLDQGLQFLIQYYNGEERAKGNILERFSAQQFPDLHSELNLSSLELGDSALYFCASSVSGDYNEQFFGPGTRLTVL.

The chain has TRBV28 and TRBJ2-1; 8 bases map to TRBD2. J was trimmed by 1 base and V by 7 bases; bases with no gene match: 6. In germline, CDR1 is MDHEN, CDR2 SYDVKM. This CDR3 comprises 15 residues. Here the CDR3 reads CASIFLAGSYNEQFF. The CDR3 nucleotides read TGTGCCAGCATTTTCTTAGCGGGGTCCTACAATGAGCAGTTCTTC.

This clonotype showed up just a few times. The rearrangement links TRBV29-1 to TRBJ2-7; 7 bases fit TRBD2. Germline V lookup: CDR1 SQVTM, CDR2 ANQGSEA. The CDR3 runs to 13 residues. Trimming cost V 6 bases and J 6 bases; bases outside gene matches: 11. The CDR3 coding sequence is TGCAGCGTCCGAGGGGCCAGGGAGGGCGAGCAGTACTTC. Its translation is CSVRGAREGEQYF.

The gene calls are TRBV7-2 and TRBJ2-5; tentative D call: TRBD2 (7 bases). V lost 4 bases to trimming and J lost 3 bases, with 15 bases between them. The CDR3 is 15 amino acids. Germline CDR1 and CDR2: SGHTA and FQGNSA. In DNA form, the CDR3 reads TGTGCCAGCAGCTACCGGACTAGGGGGAAAGAGACCCAGTACTTC. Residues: CASSYRTRGKETQYF.

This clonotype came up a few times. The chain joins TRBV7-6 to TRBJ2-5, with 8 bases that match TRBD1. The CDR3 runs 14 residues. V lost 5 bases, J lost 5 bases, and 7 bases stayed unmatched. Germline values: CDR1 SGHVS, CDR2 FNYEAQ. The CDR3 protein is CASSPRTGGETQYF. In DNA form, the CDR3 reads TGTGCCAGCAGCCCCCGAACAGGGGGGGAGACCCAGTACTTC.

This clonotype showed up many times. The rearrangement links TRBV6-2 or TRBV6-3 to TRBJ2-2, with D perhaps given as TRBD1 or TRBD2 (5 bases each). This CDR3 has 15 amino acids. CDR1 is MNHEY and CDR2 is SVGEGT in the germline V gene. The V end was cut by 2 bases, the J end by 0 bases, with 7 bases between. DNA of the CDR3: TGTGCCAGCAGTTACGGGACCACGAACACCGGGGAGCTGTTTTTT. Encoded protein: CASSYGTTNTGELFF.

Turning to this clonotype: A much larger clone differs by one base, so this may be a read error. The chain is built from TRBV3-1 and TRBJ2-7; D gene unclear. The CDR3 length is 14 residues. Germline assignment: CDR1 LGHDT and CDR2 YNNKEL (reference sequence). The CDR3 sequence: CTSSQFLTSHEQYF. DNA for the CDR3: TGTACCAGCAGCCAATTTTTAACGTCCCACGAGCAGTACTTC.